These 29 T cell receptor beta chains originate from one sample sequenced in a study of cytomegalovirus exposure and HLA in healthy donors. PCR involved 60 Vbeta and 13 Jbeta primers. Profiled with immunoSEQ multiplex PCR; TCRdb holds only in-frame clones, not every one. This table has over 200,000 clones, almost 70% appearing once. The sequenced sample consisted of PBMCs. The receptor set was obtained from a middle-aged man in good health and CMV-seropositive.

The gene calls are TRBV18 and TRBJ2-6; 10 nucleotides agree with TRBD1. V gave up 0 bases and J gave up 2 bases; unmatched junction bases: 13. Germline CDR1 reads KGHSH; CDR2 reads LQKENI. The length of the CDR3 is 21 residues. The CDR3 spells CASSPPGGSGDRGTGANVLTF. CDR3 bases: TGTGCCAGCTCACCACCGGGGGGGTCGGGGGACAGGGGAACTGGGGCCAACGTCCTGACTTTC. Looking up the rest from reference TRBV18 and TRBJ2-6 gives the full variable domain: NAGVMQNPRHLVRRRGQEARLRCSPMKGHSHVYWYRQLPEEGLKFMVYLQKENIIDESGMPKERFSAEFPKEGPSILRIQQVVRGDSAAYFCASSPPGGSGDRGTGANVLTFGAGSRLTVL.

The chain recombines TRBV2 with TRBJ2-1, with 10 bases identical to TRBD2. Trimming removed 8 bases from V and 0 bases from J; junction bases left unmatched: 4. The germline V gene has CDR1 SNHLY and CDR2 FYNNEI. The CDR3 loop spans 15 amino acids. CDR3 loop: CASHTSGASYNEQFF. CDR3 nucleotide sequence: TGTGCCAGCCACACTAGCGGGGCCTCCTACAATGAGCAGTTCTTC.

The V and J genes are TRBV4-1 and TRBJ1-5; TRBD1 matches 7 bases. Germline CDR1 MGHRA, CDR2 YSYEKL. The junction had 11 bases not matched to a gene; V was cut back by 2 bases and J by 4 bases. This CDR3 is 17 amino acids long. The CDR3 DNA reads TGCGCCAGCAGCCAATTACCTGGGACAGTCGAGAATCAGCCCCAGCATTTT. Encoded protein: CASSQLPGTVENQPQHF.

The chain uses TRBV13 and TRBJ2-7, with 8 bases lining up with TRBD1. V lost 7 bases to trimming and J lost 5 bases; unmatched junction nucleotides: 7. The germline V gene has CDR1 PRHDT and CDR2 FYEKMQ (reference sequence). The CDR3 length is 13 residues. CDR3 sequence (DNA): TGTGCCAGCAAACCCCAGGGGGCGGACGAGCAGTACTTC. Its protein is CASKPQGADEQYF.

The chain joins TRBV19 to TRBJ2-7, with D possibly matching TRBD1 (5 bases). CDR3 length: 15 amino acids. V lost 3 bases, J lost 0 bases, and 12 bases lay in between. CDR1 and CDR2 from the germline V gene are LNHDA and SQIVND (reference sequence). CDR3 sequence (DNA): TGTGCCAGTAGTATGATCTTGACAGACTCCTACGAGCAGTACTTC. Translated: CASSMILTDSYEQYF.

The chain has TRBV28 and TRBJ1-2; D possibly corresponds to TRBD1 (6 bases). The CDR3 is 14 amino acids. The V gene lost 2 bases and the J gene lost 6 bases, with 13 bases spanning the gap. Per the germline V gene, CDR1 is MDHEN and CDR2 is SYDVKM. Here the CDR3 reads CASSLVWGGNGYTF. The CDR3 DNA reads TGTGCCAGCAGTTTAGTATGGGGGGGCAATGGCTACACCTTC.

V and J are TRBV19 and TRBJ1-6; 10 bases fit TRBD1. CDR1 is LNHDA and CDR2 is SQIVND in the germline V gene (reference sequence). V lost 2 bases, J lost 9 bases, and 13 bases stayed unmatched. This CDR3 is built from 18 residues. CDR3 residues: CASSISGQGVMLSSPLHF. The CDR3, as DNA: TGTGCCAGTAGTATATCAGGACAGGGGGTGATGCTGAGTTCACCCCTCCACTTT. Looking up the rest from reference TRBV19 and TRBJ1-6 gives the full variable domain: DGGITQSPKYLFRKEGQNVTLSCEQNLNHDAMYWYRQDPGQGLRLIYYSQIVNDFQKGDIAEGYSVSREKKESFPLTVTSAQKNPTAFYLCASSISGQGVMLSSPLHFGNGTRLTVT.

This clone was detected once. The CDR3 nucleotides are TGTGCCAGCAGCACCCACGGCTCCTACAATGAGCAGTTCTTC. Amino acid sequence: CASSTHGSYNEQFF. This sequence joins TRBV5-4 and TRBJ2-1; D is ambiguous. The germline CDR1 and CDR2 sequences are SGHNT and YYREEE (reference sequence). This CDR3 is built from 14 residues. Trimming left V 4 bases short and J 0 bases short, with 8 bases between.

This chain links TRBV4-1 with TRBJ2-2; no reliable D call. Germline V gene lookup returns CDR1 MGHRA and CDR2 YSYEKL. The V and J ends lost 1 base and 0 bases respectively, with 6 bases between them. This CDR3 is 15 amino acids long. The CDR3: CASSQVVTNTGELFF. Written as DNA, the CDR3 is TGCGCCAGCAGCCAAGTAGTTACGAACACCGGGGAGCTGTTTTTT.

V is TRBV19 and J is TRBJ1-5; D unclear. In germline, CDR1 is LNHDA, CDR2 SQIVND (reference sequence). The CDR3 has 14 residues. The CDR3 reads CASSRATSNQPQHF. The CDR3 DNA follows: TGTGCTTCTAGCCGGGCCACCAGCAATCAGCCCCAGCATTTT.

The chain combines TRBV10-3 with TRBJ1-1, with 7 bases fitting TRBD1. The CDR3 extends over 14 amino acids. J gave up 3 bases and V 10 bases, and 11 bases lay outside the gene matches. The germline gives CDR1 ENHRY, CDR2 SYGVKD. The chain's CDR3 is CATGQPTRDTEAFF. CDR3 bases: TGTGCCACGGGACAGCCGACCAGGGACACTGAAGCTTTCTTT.

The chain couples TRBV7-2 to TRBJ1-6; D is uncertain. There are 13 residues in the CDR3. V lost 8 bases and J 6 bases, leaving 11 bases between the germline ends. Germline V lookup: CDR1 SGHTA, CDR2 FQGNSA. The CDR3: CASGPSGNSPLHF. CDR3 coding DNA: TGTGCCAGCGGCCCGAGCGGTAATTCACCCCTCCACTTT.

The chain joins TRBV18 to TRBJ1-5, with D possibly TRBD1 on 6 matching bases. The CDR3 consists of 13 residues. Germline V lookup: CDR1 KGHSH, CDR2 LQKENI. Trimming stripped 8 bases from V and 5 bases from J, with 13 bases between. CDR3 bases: TGTGCCAGCCCATGGGGGCCCGATCAGCCCCAGCATTTT. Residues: CASPWGPDQPQHF.

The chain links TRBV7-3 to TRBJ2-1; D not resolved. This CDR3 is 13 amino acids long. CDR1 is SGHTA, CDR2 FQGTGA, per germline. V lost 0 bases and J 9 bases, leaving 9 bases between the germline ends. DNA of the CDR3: TGTGCCAGCAGCTTAACCACTTGGAGTGAGCAGTTCTTC. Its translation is CASSLTTWSEQFF.

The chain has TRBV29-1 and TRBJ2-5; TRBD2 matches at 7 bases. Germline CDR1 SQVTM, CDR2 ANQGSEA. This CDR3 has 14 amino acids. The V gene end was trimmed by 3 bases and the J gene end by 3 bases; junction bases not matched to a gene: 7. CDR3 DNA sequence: TGCAGCGTTGACCCATGGGGGGGGGAAGAGACCCAGTACTTC. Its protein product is CSVDPWGGEETQYF.

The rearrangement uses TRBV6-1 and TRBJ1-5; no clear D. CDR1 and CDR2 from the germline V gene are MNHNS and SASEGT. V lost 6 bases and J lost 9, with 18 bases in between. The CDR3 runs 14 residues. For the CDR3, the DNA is TGTGCCAGCAGCACCGGCCCCCCGGGAGGGCCCCAGCATTTT. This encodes CASSTGPPGGPQHF.

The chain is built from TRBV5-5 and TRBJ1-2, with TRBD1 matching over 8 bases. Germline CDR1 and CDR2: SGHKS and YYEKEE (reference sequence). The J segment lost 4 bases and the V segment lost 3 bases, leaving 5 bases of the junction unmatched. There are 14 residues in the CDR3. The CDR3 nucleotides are TGTGCCAGCAGCTATGGACAGGGAGTCTATGGCTACACCTTC. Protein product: CASSYGQGVYGYTF.

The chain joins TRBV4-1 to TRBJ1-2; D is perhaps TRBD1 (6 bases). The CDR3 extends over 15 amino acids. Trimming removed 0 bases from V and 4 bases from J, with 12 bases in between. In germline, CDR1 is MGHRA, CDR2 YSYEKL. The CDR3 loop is CASSQDLGGGYGYTF. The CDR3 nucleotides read TGCGCCAGCAGCCAAGATCTGGGAGGGGGCTATGGCTACACCTTC.

Written as DNA, the CDR3 is TGTGCCAGCACTCGGGCTAGCGAATACAATGAGCAGTTCTTC. Its translation is CASTRASEYNEQFF. This chain links TRBV6-6 with TRBJ2-1; D is possibly TRBD2 (6 bases). This CDR3 spans 14 amino acids. Germline loops: CDR1 MNHNY, CDR2 SVGAGI (reference sequence). V was trimmed by 7 bases and J by 4 bases, leaving 14 bases between them.

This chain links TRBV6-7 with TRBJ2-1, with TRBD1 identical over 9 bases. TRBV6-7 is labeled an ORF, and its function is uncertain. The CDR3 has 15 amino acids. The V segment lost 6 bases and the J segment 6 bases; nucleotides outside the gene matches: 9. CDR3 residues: CASSLQGARSNEQFF. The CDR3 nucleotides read TGTGCCAGCAGCTTACAGGGGGCGCGTAGCAATGAGCAGTTCTTC.

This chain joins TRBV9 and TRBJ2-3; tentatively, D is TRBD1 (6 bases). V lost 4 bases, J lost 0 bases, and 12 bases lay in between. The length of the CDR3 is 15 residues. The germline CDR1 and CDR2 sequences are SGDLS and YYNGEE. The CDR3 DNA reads TGTGCCAGCAGCCTTACGGGACATAGCACAGATACGCAGTATTTT. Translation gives CASSLTGHSTDTQYF.

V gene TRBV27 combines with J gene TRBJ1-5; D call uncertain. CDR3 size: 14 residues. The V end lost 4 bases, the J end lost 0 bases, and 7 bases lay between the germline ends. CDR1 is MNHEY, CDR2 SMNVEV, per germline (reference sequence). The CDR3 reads CASSSLDSNQPQHF. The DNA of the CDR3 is TGTGCCAGCAGTTCTTTAGATAGCAATCAGCCCCAGCATTTT.

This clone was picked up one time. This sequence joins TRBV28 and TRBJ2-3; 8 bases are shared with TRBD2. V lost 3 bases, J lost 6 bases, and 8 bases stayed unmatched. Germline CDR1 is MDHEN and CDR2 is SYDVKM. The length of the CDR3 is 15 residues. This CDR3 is CASSLKAGVVDTQYF. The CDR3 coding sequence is TGTGCCAGCAGTTTGAAAGCGGGGGTTGTTGATACGCAGTATTTT.

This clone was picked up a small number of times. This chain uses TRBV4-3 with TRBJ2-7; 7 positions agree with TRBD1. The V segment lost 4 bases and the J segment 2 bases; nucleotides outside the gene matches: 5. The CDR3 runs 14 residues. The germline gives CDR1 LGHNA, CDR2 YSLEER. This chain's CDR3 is CASSPNRGPYEQYF. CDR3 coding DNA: TGCGCCAGCAGCCCGAACAGGGGACCCTACGAGCAGTACTTC.

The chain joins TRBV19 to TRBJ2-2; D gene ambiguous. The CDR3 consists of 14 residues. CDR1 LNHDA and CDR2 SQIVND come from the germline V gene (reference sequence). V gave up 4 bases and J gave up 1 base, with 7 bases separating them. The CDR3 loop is CASSKRGNTGELFF. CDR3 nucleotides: TGTGCCAGTAGTAAACGAGGGAACACCGGGGAGCTGTTTTTT.

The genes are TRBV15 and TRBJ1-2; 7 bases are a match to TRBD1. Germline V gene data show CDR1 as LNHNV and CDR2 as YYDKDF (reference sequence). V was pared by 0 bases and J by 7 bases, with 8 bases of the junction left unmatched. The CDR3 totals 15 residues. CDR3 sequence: CATSRDGQASCGYTF. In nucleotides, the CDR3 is TGTGCCACCAGCAGAGATGGACAGGCAAGCTGTGGCTACACCTTC.

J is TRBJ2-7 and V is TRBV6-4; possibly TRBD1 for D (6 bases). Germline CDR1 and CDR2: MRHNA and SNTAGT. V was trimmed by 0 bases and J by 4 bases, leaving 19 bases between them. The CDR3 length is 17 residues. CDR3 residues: CASSDSIKQGVYYEQYF. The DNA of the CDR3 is TGTGCCAGCAGTGACTCGATCAAACAGGGAGTTTATTACGAGCAGTACTTC.

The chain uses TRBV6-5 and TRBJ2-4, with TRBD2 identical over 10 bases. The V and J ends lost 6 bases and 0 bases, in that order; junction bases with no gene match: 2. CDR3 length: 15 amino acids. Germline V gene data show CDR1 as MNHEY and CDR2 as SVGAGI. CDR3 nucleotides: TGTGCCAGCAGCCGGACTAGCGGAGCCAAAAACATTCAGTACTTC. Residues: CASSRTSGAKNIQYF.

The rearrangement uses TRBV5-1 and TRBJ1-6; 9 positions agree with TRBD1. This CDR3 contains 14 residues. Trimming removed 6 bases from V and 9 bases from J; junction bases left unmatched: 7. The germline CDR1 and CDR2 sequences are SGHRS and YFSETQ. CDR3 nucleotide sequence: TGCGCCAGCAAGGACGGGACAGGGATTTCACCCCTCCACTTT. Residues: CASKDGTGISPLHF.